This T cell receptor (beta chain) came from a study of T-cell memory formation after mild COVID-19. General study findings and limits: Among clones contracting day 15 to 85, CD4/CD8 was balanced, whereas later expanders leaned CD4+.

Many counts were recorded for this clonotype. Its antigen is still unknown. It was 5'RACE with constant-segment primers that produced the TCR alpha and TCR beta cDNA libraries, which carried sample barcodes and UMIs. TCRdb reanalysed the 5' RACE reads using MiXCR and keeps one entry per CDR3 protein. Of about 310,000 distinct CDR3 sequences in the sample, 15% are singletons; the top ten hold 22%. The source of this sequence is a man between 18 and 29 years old who had mild COVID-19 (a few samples of this study predate the infection). Cell type and time point are not known. Sequencing was done on a sample of PBMCs or a T cell subset sorted from them (not recorded which).

This chain's CDR3 is CASSFHQETQYF. DNA of the CDR3: TGTGCCAGCAGCTTCCACCAAGAGACCCAGTACTTC. The chain carries TRBV12-3 or TRBV12-4 and TRBJ2-5; D gene ambiguous. Trimming took 6 bases from V and 0 from J, leaving 5 bases between them. The CDR3 spans 12 residues.